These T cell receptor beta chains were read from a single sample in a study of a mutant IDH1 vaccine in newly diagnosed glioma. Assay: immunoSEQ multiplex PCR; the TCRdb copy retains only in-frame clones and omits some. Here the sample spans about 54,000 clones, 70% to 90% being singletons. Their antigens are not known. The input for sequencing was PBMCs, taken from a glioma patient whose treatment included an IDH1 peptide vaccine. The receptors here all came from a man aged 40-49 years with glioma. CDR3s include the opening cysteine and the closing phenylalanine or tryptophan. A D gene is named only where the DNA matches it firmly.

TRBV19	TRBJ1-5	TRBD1	CASRTGAYSNQPQHF
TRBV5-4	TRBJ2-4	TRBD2	CASSLFSGSGRNIQYF
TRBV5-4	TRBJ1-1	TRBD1	CASSFTGGGNTEAFF
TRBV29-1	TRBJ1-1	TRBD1	CSVAGGRNTEAFF
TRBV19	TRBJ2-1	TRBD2	CARKLAGDHEQFF
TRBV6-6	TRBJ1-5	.	CASSYSSVNQPQHF
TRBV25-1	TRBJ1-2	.	CASSTNRDGGGIGYTF
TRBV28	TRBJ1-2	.	CASSTGQMGGPHTF
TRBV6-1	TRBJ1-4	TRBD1	CASSGQGENEKLFF
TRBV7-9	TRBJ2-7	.	CASSLTGNPEQYF
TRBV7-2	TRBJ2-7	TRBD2	CASSRPAKGSGGSGYEQYF
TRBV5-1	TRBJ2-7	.	CASSFFQAPYEQYF
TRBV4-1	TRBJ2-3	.	CASSQVIFAGRTDTQYF
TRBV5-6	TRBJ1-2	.	CASSPGQGGGYTF
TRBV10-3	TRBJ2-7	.	CAISEPKSTVQYF
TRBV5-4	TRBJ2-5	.	CASSLYQGGETQYF
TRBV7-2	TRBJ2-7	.	CASSLVSSEQYF
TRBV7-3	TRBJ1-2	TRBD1	CASSLTATGGAYNYGYTF
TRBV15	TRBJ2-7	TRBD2	CATSRDRGGEQYF
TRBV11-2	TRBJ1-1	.	CASSLWAVRSWNTEAFF
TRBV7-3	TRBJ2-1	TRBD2	CASSLPGAGAHNEQFF
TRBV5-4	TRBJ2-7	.	CASSLAMGGETGYEQYF
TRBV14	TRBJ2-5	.	CASSQGPYPQETQYF
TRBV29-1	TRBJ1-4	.	CSEQVGEKLFF
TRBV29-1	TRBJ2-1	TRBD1	CSARDRGPYNEQFF
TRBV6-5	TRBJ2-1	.	CASSLVRGYEQFF
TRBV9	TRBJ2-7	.	CASSVGRGTSGSLYF
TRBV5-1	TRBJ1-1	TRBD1	CASSINRGWVFAEAFF
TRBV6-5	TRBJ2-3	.	CASSLGPLGTDTQYF